The source of this T cell receptor beta chain is a study of T-cell reconstitution after alpha-beta-depleted transplantation in children. The TCRbeta library incorporated unique molecular identifiers. One entry per CDR3 protein, called by TCRdb with MiXCR from the PCR reads. Of around 680,000 distinct CDR3 sequences in the sample, roughly 17% were seen once. This clonotype was detected only a few times. Here the sequenced sample was PBMCs from the stem cell graft donor, taken from the stem cell graft. The clonotype comes from a human donor who donated a stem cell graft to a child with acute myeloid leukemia.

CDR3 protein: CASSHPWTGELFF. In nucleotides, the CDR3 is TGTGCCAGCAGCCACCCTTGGACCGGGGAGCTGTTTTTT. V usage is TRBV3-1 and J usage is TRBJ2-2, with D uncertain. V was clipped by 3 bases and J by 5 bases, with 7 bases between them. This CDR3 comprises 13 residues. The germline gives CDR1 LGHDT, CDR2 YNNKEL (reference sequence).